The T cell receptor beta chain under discussion was sequenced for a study of type 1 regulatory T cells. Study-level background: T-allo10 is an in vitro-generated, Tr1-enriched CD4 T cell product specific for alloantigen. Findings and caveats of the study: Type 1 regulatory T cells had a more restricted TCR repertoire than non-type 1 regulatory T cells.

CDR1 is SQVTM, CDR2 ANQGSEA, per germline. V lost 7 bases and J 0 bases, leaving 10 bases between the germline ends. The CDR3 totals 12 residues. TCRdb used MiXCR to reprocess the reads, holding one entry per CDR3 protein. The data show 70,000 or so distinct CDR3 sequences, less than 25% seen once. As to this clonotype: The target antigen is unknown.

The TCR originated in a human donor in good health. The J gene is TRBJ2-7, the V gene TRBV29-1, with D unclear. The sample taken for sequencing was cultured type 1 regulatory T (Tr1) cells, either the whole culture or a sorted fraction (not recorded which). CDR3 region: CSAKQSSYEQYF. CDR3 DNA: TGCAGCGCCAAACAGAGCTCCTACGAGCAGTACTTC.